These T cell receptor beta chains were read from a single sample in a study of T-cell reconstitution after alpha-beta-depleted transplantation in children. Each CDR3 protein is one row after TCRdb ran MiXCR on the PCR reads. The repertoire consists of approximately 590,000 distinct CDR3 sequences, with under 12% occurring once and the leading ten covering about 4.2%. The starting material was PBMCs from the stem cell graft donor, obtained from the stem cell graft. Every receptor here comes from a human donor who donated a stem cell graft to a child with acute myeloid leukemia. CDR3s include the opening cysteine and the closing phenylalanine or tryptophan. The order of the fields is CDR3 protein, J gene, V gene.

CDR3: CSASWVKNTEAFF; J: TRBJ1-1; V: TRBV20-1
CDR3: CASSLGASVGEQYF; J: TRBJ2-7; V: TRBV12-3/TRBV12-4
CDR3: CASSRADSGNTIYF; J: TRBJ1-3; V: TRBV7-2
CDR3: CASSPLSLPDNEQFF; J: TRBJ2-1; V: TRBV5-1
CDR3: CATSDYGDEQFF; J: TRBJ2-1; V: TRBV24-1
CDR3: CAIRSSGGSAYEQYF; J: TRBJ2-7; V: TRBV10-3
CDR3: CSAGQGAGGPQDTQYF; J: TRBJ2-3; V: TRBV20-1
CDR3: CASSPEPSNSNQPQHF; J: TRBJ1-5; V: TRBV18
CDR3: CSARDLGGSISYNEQFF; J: TRBJ2-1; V: TRBV20-1
CDR3: CAISESGGQGVQTQYF; J: TRBJ2-5; V: TRBV10-3
CDR3: CASKGQHREKLFF; J: TRBJ1-4; V: TRBV2
CDR3: CASSHTRTSGRTDTQYF; J: TRBJ2-3; V: TRBV3-1
CDR3: CSATGPWGQYF; J: TRBJ2-7; V: TRBV29-1
CDR3: CASSFETRRTGMNTEAFF; J: TRBJ1-1; V: TRBV2